This T cell receptor beta chain was profiled in a study of blood T cell repertoires in COVID-19. Study summary: Acute and convalescent COVID-19 specimens originated in the United States, Italy and Spain. Sources were T cells, B-cell-depleted T cells, or PBMCs; the material itself was cDNA or gDNA.

Original handling: Using reference gene primer amplification, nucleated cell counts were estimated. TCRdb's table, derived via immunoSEQ multiplex PCR, lists solely in-frame clones and lacks some. The V and J calls and the clone size are those of that table, but D and trimming were determined from the DNA. The table includes about 140,000 clones, around 82% detected once. A single count supports this clone. The germline V gene has CDR1 MNHNY and CDR2 SVGAGI (reference sequence). This CDR3 has 16 amino acids. Trimming cost V 6 bases and J 0 bases; bases outside gene matches: 7. Sequencing was performed on peripheral blood. The origin of this receptor is a human donor in a cohort sampled during active COVID-19. The chain employs TRBV6-6 and TRBJ2-1; 8 nucleotides align to TRBD2. The CDR3 coding sequence is TGTGCCAGCAGGCCAGGGACTAGTGACTCCTACAATGAGCAGTTCTTC. Translating gives CASRPGTSDSYNEQFF.